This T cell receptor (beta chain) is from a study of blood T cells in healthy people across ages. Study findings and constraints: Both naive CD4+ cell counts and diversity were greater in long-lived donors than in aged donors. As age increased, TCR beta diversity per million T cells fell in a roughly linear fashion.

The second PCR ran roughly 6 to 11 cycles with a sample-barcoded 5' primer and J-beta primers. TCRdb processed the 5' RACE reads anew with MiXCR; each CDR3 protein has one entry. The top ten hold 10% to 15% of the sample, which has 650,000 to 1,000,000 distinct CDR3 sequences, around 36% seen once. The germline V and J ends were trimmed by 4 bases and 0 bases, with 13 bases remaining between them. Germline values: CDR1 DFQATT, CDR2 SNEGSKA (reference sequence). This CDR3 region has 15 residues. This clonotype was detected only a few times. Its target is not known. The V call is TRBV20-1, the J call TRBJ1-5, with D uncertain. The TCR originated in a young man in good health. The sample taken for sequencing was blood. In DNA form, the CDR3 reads TGCAGTGCTAAGAGGATAATCTTTAGCAATCAGCCCCAGCATTTT. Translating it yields CSAKRIIFSNQPQHF.